Following are 26 T cell receptor beta chains from one sample sequenced in a study of blood T cell repertoires in COVID-19. The protocol was immunoSEQ multiplex PCR, while the TCRdb copy is restricted to in-frame clones and leaves out a portion. The sample has hundreds of thousands of clones; approximately 80% are singletons. Input material: PBMCs or T cells enriched from blood (not recorded which). Receptors were obtained from a woman aged 55-69 years who had recovered from COVID-19.

The V and J genes are TRBV6-1 and TRBJ1-5; 10 nucleotides align to TRBD1. The length of the CDR3 is 17 residues. V lost 2 bases to trimming and J lost 6 bases; unmatched junction nucleotides: 10. Germline loops: CDR1 MNHNS, CDR2 SASEGT. CDR3 in DNA: TGTGCCAGCAGTGAACCTTTGACAGGGGGCGTGGGTCAGCCCCAGCATTTT. Its protein product is CASSEPLTGGVGQPQHF.

This sequence joins TRBV5-1 and TRBJ1-6; no definite D call. The CDR3 covers 14 residues. Germline values: CDR1 SGHRS, CDR2 YFSETQ. With 1 base removed from V and 7 bases from J, the gap between germline ends came to 9 bases. This CDR3 reads CASSLWEENSPLHF. The CDR3 region has the DNA TGCGCCAGCAGCTTGTGGGAGGAGAATTCACCCCTCCACTTT.

This chain links TRBV6-5 with TRBJ2-7, with 9 bases aligning to TRBD1. The germline gives CDR1 MNHEY, CDR2 SVGAGI. This CDR3 is 13 amino acids long. Germline trimming cut 11 bases from V and 4 bases from J; bases unmatched to any gene: 9. The CDR3 sequence: CAGGTGNLYEQYF. The CDR3 nucleotides are TGTGCCGGAGGGACAGGGAATTTATACGAGCAGTACTTC.

The chain employs TRBV21-1 and TRBJ1-4. TRBV21-1 is a known pseudogene. The CDR3 spans 16 residues. CDR3 region: CASSKALRGTNEKLFF. As DNA, the CDR3 is TGTGCCAGCAGCAAAGCGCTACGGGGAACTAATGAAAAACTGTTTTTT.

The chain is built from TRBV7-2 and TRBJ2-5; weak D call: TRBD1 (6 bases). V was pared by 4 bases and J by 5 bases, with 14 bases between. The CDR3 runs 14 residues. Germline V lookup: CDR1 SGHTA, CDR2 FQGNSA. CDR3 amino acids: CASSSSRGGETQYF. The CDR3 DNA is TGTGCCAGCAGCTCTTCCAGGGGCGGGGAGACCCAGTACTTC.

The CDR3 loop is CASSLASGELGTGELFF. In nucleotides, the CDR3 is TGCGCCAGCAGCTTGGCCTCTGGGGAGCTTGGTACCGGGGAGCTGTTTTTT. This sequence joins TRBV5-1 and TRBJ2-2; maybe TRBD2 (5 bases). The CDR3 is made up of 17 amino acids. Trimming removed 0 bases from V and 5 bases from J, with 17 bases in between. CDR1 SGHRS and CDR2 YFSETQ come from the germline V gene.

The chain is built from TRBV7-2 and TRBJ1-4; tentative D call: TRBD1 (5 bases). CDR3 size: 14 residues. Trimming took off 5 bases at V and 5 bases at J, with 12 bases between the two ends. The V gene's germline CDR1 is SGHTA and CDR2 FQGNSA. The CDR3 protein is CASSDQAGNEKLFF. In DNA, the CDR3 is TGTGCCAGCAGCGACCAGGCAGGGAATGAAAAACTGTTTTTT. The full variable domain, in which reference TRBV7-2 and TRBJ1-4 provide the parts outside the CDR3, is GAGVSQSPSNKVTEKGKDVELRCDPISGHTALYWYRQSLGQGLEFLIYFQGNSAPDKSGLPSDRFSAERTGGSVSTLTIQRTQQEDSAVYLCASSDQAGNEKLFFGSGTQLSVL.

The V and J genes are TRBV14 and TRBJ2-7, with D uncertain. The V gene lost 3 bases and the J gene lost 0 bases, with 12 bases spanning the gap. There are 15 residues in the CDR3. The germline CDR1 and CDR2 sequences are SGHDN and FVKESK. For the CDR3, the DNA is TGTGCCAGCAGCCAGGTGACGGGTAGCTCCTACGAGCAGTACTTC. It specifies CASSQVTGSSYEQYF.

The V call is TRBV19, the J call TRBJ2-2, with 7 bases that match TRBD1. V was pared by 4 bases and J by 4 bases, with 6 bases of the junction left unmatched. The CDR3 extends over 15 amino acids. CDR1 and CDR2 from the germline V gene are LNHDA and SQIVND (reference sequence). The CDR3 sequence is CASSTLRQGTGELFF. CDR3 nucleotides: TGTGCCAGTAGTACCCTCAGACAGGGCACCGGGGAGCTGTTTTTT.

The J gene is TRBJ2-7, the V gene TRBV10-3; the D gene is possibly TRBD2 (6 bases). Between the trimmed V and J ends, which lost 6 bases and 1 base, there was a span of 16 bases. Germline V lookup: CDR1 ENHRY, CDR2 SYGVKD. The CDR3 sequence is 15 residues long. The CDR3, as DNA: TGTGCCATCAGGACGGCCTCTAGCGCTTCCTACGAGCAGTACTTC. Translation gives CAIRTASSASYEQYF.

This clone is a singleton in its sample. The chain has TRBV4-2 and TRBJ2-2; D is possibly TRBD2 (5 bases). Germline assignment: CDR1 LGHNA and CDR2 YNFKEQ. The CDR3 length is 15 residues. V lost 3 bases and J lost 8, with 16 bases in between. The DNA for the CDR3 is TGTGCCAGCAGCCATAACCTCGGAGGCGGGGGGGAGCTGTTTTTT. Residues: CASSHNLGGGGELFF.

The rearrangement links TRBV24-1 to TRBJ2-1, with a possible D match to TRBD2 (5 bases). The V end was cut by 4 bases, the J end by 6 bases, with 15 bases between. Germline loops: CDR1 KGHDR, CDR2 SFDVKD. CDR3 size: 15 residues. CDR3 sequence reads: CATSDRTPYGNEQFF. In nucleotides, the CDR3 is TGTGCCACCAGTGACCGGACTCCCTACGGCAATGAGCAGTTCTTC.

The rearrangement joins TRBV2 to TRBJ2-4; 9 bases line up with TRBD2. The CDR3 is 16 residues long. V shed 4 bases, J shed 3 bases, and the junction held 7 bases outside the gene matches. Germline CDR1 and CDR2: SNHLY and FYNNEI. This CDR3 reads CASSVALAGLKNIQYF. The CDR3 DNA reads as TGTGCCAGCAGTGTGGCACTAGCGGGTCTCAAAAACATTCAGTACTTC.

This clone is a singleton in its sample. CDR3 nucleotides: TGTGCCACCAGTGATTTTCGACAGGGGGCGAAAGAGACCCAGTACTTC. It codes for CATSDFRQGAKETQYF. V and J are TRBV24-1 and TRBJ2-5, with 10 bases fitting TRBD1. J lost 3 bases, V lost 1 base, and 4 bases had no gene match. Germline CDR1 and CDR2: KGHDR and SFDVKD. There are 16 residues in the CDR3.

The V gene is TRBV6-2 or TRBV6-3, the J gene TRBJ2-1; no reliable D call. V was cut by 2 bases and J by 9 bases, with 8 bases left in between. This CDR3 is 12 amino acids long. Germline CDR1 reads MNHEY; CDR2 reads SVGEGT. In DNA form, the CDR3 reads TGTGCCAGCAGTTACACCTTGAGTGAGCAGTTCTTC. This sequence encodes CASSYTLSEQFF.

The chain couples TRBV12-5 to TRBJ2-7, with 12 bases fitting TRBD2. Germline values: CDR1 LGHNT, CDR2 FRNRAP. CDR3 length: 16 amino acids. The V gene end was trimmed by 5 bases and the J gene end by 0 bases; junction bases not matched to a gene: 5. CDR3 loop: CASGLASGRGSYEQYF. CDR3 DNA: TGTGCTAGTGGTCTGGCTAGCGGGAGGGGCTCCTACGAGCAGTACTTC.

The chain uses TRBV7-9 and TRBJ2-7; D is perhaps TRBD1 (6 bases). Germline values: CDR1 SEHNR, CDR2 FQNEAQ (reference sequence). V lost 5 bases, J lost 3 bases, and 14 bases lay in between. The length of the CDR3 is 14 residues. In nucleotides, the CDR3 is TGTGCCAGCAGCCCAGTTACAGGGTACTACGAGCAGTACTTC. It specifies CASSPVTGYYEQYF.

V and J are TRBV6-1 and TRBJ2-7; D possibly corresponds to TRBD1 (6 bases). This CDR3 contains 16 residues. Germline V CDR1 and CDR2: MNHNS, SASEGT. Trimming removed 4 bases from V and 1 base from J, with 17 bases in between. In DNA, the CDR3 is TGTGCCAGCAGTGCTTTCCGAGGGACACAATCCTACGAGCAGTACTTC. It specifies CASSAFRGTQSYEQYF.

The V and J genes are TRBV7-2 and TRBJ1-1, with D uncertain. Germline V gives CDR1 SGHTA, CDR2 FQGNSA. V lost 1 base to trimming and J lost 3 bases, with 9 bases between them. The CDR3 has 14 residues. CDR3: CASSLVPEYTEAFF. For the CDR3, the DNA is TGTGCCAGCAGCTTAGTTCCGGAGTACACTGAAGCTTTCTTT. The full variable domain, with the rest looked up from reference TRBV7-2 and TRBJ1-1, is GAGVSQSPSNKVTEKGKDVELRCDPISGHTALYWYRQSLGQGLEFLIYFQGNSAPDKSGLPSDRFSAERTGGSVSTLTIQRTQQEDSAVYLCASSLVPEYTEAFFGQGTRLTVV.

CDR3 DNA sequence: TGTGCCAGCAGCAGGGAGGGGCCTATCTCCTACGAGCAGTACTTC. It codes for CASSREGPISYEQYF. This chain connects TRBV25-1 to TRBJ2-7, with 7 bases lining up with TRBD2. Trimming removed 6 bases from V and 0 bases from J; junction bases left unmatched: 8. Germline CDR1 MGHDK, CDR2 SYGVNS. The CDR3 is 15 residues long.

J is TRBJ2-7 and V is TRBV7-9; a weak D match, TRBD2 (7 bases). V gave up 7 bases and J gave up 9 bases, with 16 bases separating them. CDR3 size: 12 residues. In germline, CDR1 is SEHNR, CDR2 FQNEAQ (reference sequence). The CDR3 DNA reads as TGTGCCAGCAATTACATAGGGGGGGCGCAGTACTTC. This translates into CASNYIGGAQYF.

V gene TRBV7-2 combines with J gene TRBJ2-7; D is uncertain. V lost 5 bases and J 5 bases, leaving 16 bases between the germline ends. Germline CDR1 SGHTA, CDR2 FQGNSA. This CDR3 is built from 14 residues. The CDR3 reads CASSPRREAHEQYF. The CDR3 DNA follows: TGTGCCAGCAGCCCGCGTCGAGAGGCCCACGAGCAGTACTTC.

This chain joins TRBV18 and TRBJ1-2; TRBD1 is a possible D gene (6 bases). V lost 3 bases, J lost 5 bases, and 22 bases lay in between. Germline V lookup: CDR1 KGHSH, CDR2 LQKENI. There are 17 residues in the CDR3. The DNA of the CDR3 is TGTGCCAGCTCACCCTCAGGGGCATCGGACCGCTTTTATGGCTACACCTTC. Its protein product is CASSPSGASDRFYGYTF.

This clone was seen only a few times. The rearrangement uses TRBV11-2 and TRBJ2-2, with D maybe TRBD2 (5 bases). This CDR3 region has 14 residues. The V end was cut by 2 bases, the J end by 7 bases, with 11 bases between. Germline CDR1 is SGHAT and CDR2 is FQNNGV. The CDR3 region is CASSLPGRVGELFF. In nucleotides, the CDR3 is TGTGCCAGCAGCTTACCGGGAAGGGTCGGGGAGCTGTTTTTT.

J is TRBJ1-6 and V is TRBV6-4; no firm D call. Germline V gene data show CDR1 as MRHNA and CDR2 as SNTAGT. This CDR3 contains 14 residues. V lost 4 bases and J 6 bases, leaving 10 bases between the germline ends. The CDR3 region is CASSADMTNSPLHF. DNA for the CDR3: TGTGCCAGCAGTGCCGACATGACTAATTCACCCCTCCACTTT.

The rearrangement links TRBV27 to TRBJ1-4; D is possibly TRBD1 (5 bases). The V gene lost 4 bases and the J gene lost 8 bases, with 11 bases spanning the gap. Germline V gives CDR1 MNHEY, CDR2 SMNVEV (reference sequence). The CDR3 totals 13 residues. The CDR3 DNA follows: TGTGCCAGCAGTTCAAGGGGAGGCGAAAAACTGTTTTTT. Protein sequence: CASSSRGGEKLFF.